What follows are 18 T cell receptor beta chains derived from one specimen sequenced in a study of T cell responses to AZD1222 COVID-19 vaccine. Using immunoSEQ multiplex PCR, the repertoire was profiled, and TCRdb retains in-frame clones only, with some absent. The sample contains under 200,000 clones, around 92% of which appear only once. The material was peripheral blood, obtained on day 0 of MenACWY control vaccination. Receptor source: an adult in good health.

The V gene is TRBV2, the J gene TRBJ1-2, with 7 bases lining up with TRBD1. The CDR3 is 16 amino acids. In germline, CDR1 is SNHLY, CDR2 FYNNEI. Germline trimming cut 4 bases from V and 7 bases from J; bases unmatched to any gene: 15. The CDR3 loop is CASSVTPGTALFGYTF. The DNA for the CDR3 is TGTGCCAGCAGTGTGACCCCCGGGACAGCTCTTTTTGGCTACACCTTC.

The chain is built from TRBV15 and TRBJ1-1; perhaps TRBD1 as D (6 bases). The germline V and J ends were trimmed by 8 bases and 5 bases, with 18 bases remaining between them. CDR3 length equals 14 residues. Germline V lookup: CDR1 LNHNV, CDR2 YYDKDF (reference sequence). CDR3 in DNA: TGTGCCACCGGAAGGGGGGGTTCGCTAACTGAAGCTTTCTTT. This encodes CATGRGGSLTEAFF.

The J gene is TRBJ2-1, the V gene TRBV24-1, with 8 nucleotides matching TRBD2. This CDR3 is 14 amino acids long. In germline, CDR1 is KGHDR, CDR2 SFDVKD. The V gene end was trimmed by 5 bases and the J gene end by 9 bases; junction bases not matched to a gene: 8. Here the CDR3 DNA reads TGTGCCACCAGTGGCGGGGGGAGCCTGATTGAGCAGTTCTTC. It translates to CATSGGGSLIEQFF.

V usage is TRBV5-1 and J usage is TRBJ2-5, with D possibly being TRBD2 (6 bases). This CDR3 comprises 14 residues. Germline CDR1 reads SGHRS; CDR2 reads YFSETQ. The V and J ends lost 7 bases and 5 bases respectively, with 18 bases between them. Here the CDR3 DNA reads TGCGCCAGCGCGGGGAATTCCGGGAGTGAGACCCAGTACTTC. This translates into CASAGNSGSETQYF.

The rearrangement links TRBV19 to TRBJ1-1, with a tentative D call TRBD1 (5 bases). This CDR3 comprises 15 residues. Germline V CDR1 and CDR2: LNHDA, SQIVND (reference sequence). V was cut by 5 bases and J by 0 bases, with 13 bases left in between. This chain's CDR3 is CASSGVGAVNTEAFF. The CDR3 DNA reads TGTGCCAGTAGTGGGGTCGGGGCGGTGAACACTGAAGCTTTCTTT.

Concerning this clone itself: An end of the junction differs from the germline gene, which may be a read error. This chain joins TRBV7-2 and TRBJ2-2; D is possibly TRBD2 (5 bases). In germline, CDR1 is SGHTA, CDR2 FQGNSA. This CDR3 comprises 12 residues. The CDR3 region is CASSLAHRELFF. CDR3 DNA: TGTGCCAGCAGCCTAGCACACCGGGAGCTGTTTTTT. The whole variable domain, remainder taken from reference TRBV7-2 and TRBJ2-2, is GAGVSQSPSNKVTEKGKDVELRCDPISGHTALYWYRQSLGQGLEFLIYFQGNSAPDKSGLPSDRFSAERTGGSVSTLTIQRTQQEDSAVYLCASSLAHRELFFGEGSRLTVL.

The chain employs TRBV6-2 or TRBV6-3 and TRBJ1-5; maybe TRBD1 (5 bases). CDR1 and CDR2 (germline): MNHEY, SVGEGT. The germline V and J ends were trimmed by 5 bases and 3 bases, with 11 bases remaining between them. This CDR3 has 14 residues. The CDR3 bases are TGTGCCAGCAGTCGAGGGACCCTCAATCAGCCCCAGCATTTT. Translated: CASSRGTLNQPQHF.

The rearrangement links TRBV3-1 (or the pseudogene TRBV3-2) to TRBJ2-2, with TRBD1 identical over 9 bases. The germline gives CDR1 LGHDT, CDR2 YNNKEL (reference sequence). Unmatched junction bases numbered 4, after V lost 4 bases and J lost 1 base. The CDR3 consists of 16 residues. The DNA of the CDR3 is TGTGCCAGCAGCCCGGGACAGGGATGGAACACCGGGGAGCTGTTTTTT. Translating gives CASSPGQGWNTGELFF.

A few counts support this clone. This rearrangement joins TRBV24-1 to TRBJ2-1, with a tentative D call TRBD1 (6 bases). Germline V CDR1 and CDR2: KGHDR, SFDVKD. This CDR3 has 16 residues. Trimming removed 0 bases at V and 10 bases at J, with 18 bases between. CDR3 residues: CATSDLDTPGHPEQFF. CDR3 bases: TGTGCCACCAGTGATTTGGACACTCCGGGACACCCCGAGCAGTTCTTC.

This clone has more than one count but fewer than ten. V is TRBV4-1 and J is TRBJ2-7; maybe TRBD2 (7 bases). This CDR3 is built from 13 residues. V was clipped by 8 bases and J by 2 bases, with 13 bases between them. CDR1 is MGHRA, CDR2 YSYEKL, per germline. This CDR3 reads CASRGLAAYEQYF. In DNA, the CDR3 is TGCGCCAGCCGGGGGCTAGCGGCCTACGAGCAGTACTTC.

This chain links TRBV25-1 with TRBJ1-2; 9 nucleotides match TRBD1. V lost 4 bases and J lost 2; bases outside the gene matches: 5. Germline CDR1 is MGHDK and CDR2 is SYGVNS. This CDR3 has 15 amino acids. The DNA for the CDR3 is TGTGCCAGCAGTGTCGGGACAGGGACCAACTATGGCTACACCTTC. Protein sequence: CASSVGTGTNYGYTF.

This chain uses TRBV18 with TRBJ2-7; the D gene is possibly TRBD1 (5 bases). The CDR3 is made up of 13 amino acids. Trimming removed 1 base at V and 3 bases at J, with 7 bases between. Germline lookup yields CDR1 KGHSH and CDR2 LQKENI. The CDR3 nucleotides are TGTGCCAGCTCACCACAACAGGACTACGAGCAGTACTTC. The encoded protein is CASSPQQDYEQYF.

J is TRBJ2-5 and V is TRBV6-6, with D perhaps matching TRBD1 (6 bases). The CDR3 extends over 14 amino acids. Per germline, CDR1 MNHNY and CDR2 SVGAGI (reference sequence). V dropped 3 bases and J dropped 5 bases, with 13 bases sitting between them. CDR3 residues: CASSYTGPRETQYF. CDR3 bases: TGTGCCAGCAGTTATACAGGGCCTAGGGAGACCCAGTACTTC.

V gene TRBV29-1 combines with J gene TRBJ2-7; D perhaps matches TRBD2 (6 bases). Trimming cost V 4 bases and J 4 bases, with 11 bases left between them. Per germline, CDR1 SQVTM and CDR2 ANQGSEA. There are 12 residues in the CDR3. CDR3 sequence: CSVVRESYEQYF. In DNA, the CDR3 is TGCAGCGTTGTTCGGGAGAGTTACGAGCAGTACTTC.

The genes are TRBV3-1 (or the pseudogene TRBV3-2) and TRBJ2-3; D is unresolved. Germline CDR1 and CDR2: LGHDT and YNNKEL (reference sequence). The V and J ends lost 3 bases and 1 base respectively, with 14 bases between them. CDR3 length: 16 amino acids. In DNA form, the CDR3 reads TGTGCCAGCAGCCATAGGGCTATCACGCGCACAGATACGCAGTATTTT. It yields the protein CASSHRAITRTDTQYF.

V and J are TRBV6-5 and TRBJ2-1, with 9 bases identical to TRBD2. The CDR3 covers 14 residues. The germline gives CDR1 MNHEY, CDR2 SVGAGI. J was trimmed by 4 bases and V by 6 bases; bases with no gene match: 4. CDR3 residues: CASRASGVYNEQFF. The CDR3 DNA reads TGTGCCAGCAGGGCTAGCGGGGTGTACAATGAGCAGTTCTTC.

The chain uses TRBV7-9 and TRBJ2-5, with no clear D. CDR3 length: 15 amino acids. Germline V gene lookup returns CDR1 SEHNR and CDR2 FQNEAQ (reference sequence). V lost 1 base and J lost 2, with 11 bases in between. CDR3 in amino acids: CASSLEASEQETQYF. The CDR3 DNA reads TGTGCCAGCAGCTTAGAGGCCAGCGAACAAGAGACCCAGTACTTC.

DNA of the CDR3: TGCGCCAGCAGCCAAAATCCCGTTACAGGGGTGAACACCGGGGAGCTGTTTTTT. This encodes CASSQNPVTGVNTGELFF. The chain combines TRBV4-1 with TRBJ2-2; TRBD1 matches at 7 bases. With V trimmed by 2 bases and J by 1 base, 10 bases remained unmatched. Looked up from germline, CDR1 is MGHRA and CDR2 is YSYEKL. The CDR3 extends over 18 amino acids.